This T cell receptor (beta chain) was recovered during a study of cytomegalovirus exposure and HLA in healthy donors. It was with 60 Vbeta and 13 Jbeta primers that the PCR ran. Measured with immunoSEQ multiplex PCR; TCRdb has only the in-frame clones, and not every one. Its table records 40,000 to 60,000 clones. Trimming took off 1 base at V and 10 bases at J, with 10 bases between the two ends. CDR3 length: 12 amino acids. Germline V lookup: CDR1 MDHEN, CDR2 SYDVKM. The TCR originated in a man aged 35-49 years in good health and CMV-seropositive. V usage is TRBV28 and J usage is TRBJ1-1, with a possible D match to TRBD1 (5 bases). Sequencing was performed on PBMCs. The CDR3 DNA reads TGTGCCAGCAGTTTATCAGGGTTTGCAGCTTTCTTT. Amino acid sequence: CASSLSGFAAFF. The full variable domain, in which reference TRBV28 and TRBJ1-1 provide the parts outside the CDR3, is DVKVTQSSRYLVKRTGEKVFLECVQDMDHENMFWYRQDPGLGLRLIYFSYDVKMKEKGDIPEGYSVSREKKERFSLILESASTNQTSMYLCASSLSGFAAFFGQGTRLTVV.